The 32 T cell receptor beta chains given below trace back to one sample, sequenced in a study of shared clonotypes between healthy human individuals. Sequenced by immunoSEQ multiplex PCR; TCRdb stores in-frame clones only, minus some. The sample has 1,400,000 or so clones; approximately 98.5% are singletons. The sequencing sample was made of naive CD4+ T cells sorted from blood. Documented subset: CD45RA+ positively selected. These receptors were taken from a man aged 30-40 years in good health.

The CDR3 DNA follows: TGCGCCAGCAGCTCAATGCCGACGTTGCAGTATTTT. This translates into CASSSMPTLQYF. The chain recombines TRBV5-1 with TRBJ2-3; D unresolved. The V end was cut by 3 bases, the J end by 11 bases, with 13 bases between. The CDR3 extends over 12 amino acids. Looked up from germline, CDR1 is SGHRS and CDR2 is YFSETQ. Combining the CDR3 with reference TRBV5-1 and TRBJ2-3 gives the whole variable domain KAGVTQTPRYLIKTRGQQVTLSCSPISGHRSVSWYQQTPGQGLQFLFEYFSETQRNKGNFPGRFSGRQFSNSRSEMNVSTLELGDSALYLCASSSMPTLQYFGPGTRLTVL.

V usage is TRBV28 and J usage is TRBJ2-4, with 12 nucleotides matching TRBD2. The CDR3 has 17 amino acids. Germline V gene lookup returns CDR1 MDHEN and CDR2 SYDVKM. Trimming at V came to 5 bases and at J to 0 bases, leaving 5 bases not matched to a gene. CDR3 nucleotide sequence: TGTGCCAGCAGTCCCCTGACTAGCGGGAGAGCCAAAAACATTCAGTACTTC. Translating it yields CASSPLTSGRAKNIQYF.

The chain has TRBV29-1 and TRBJ1-2, with D unresolved. CDR1 SQVTM and CDR2 ANQGSEA come from the germline V gene. This CDR3 is built from 12 residues. V was trimmed by 6 bases and J by 4 bases, leaving 12 bases between them. As DNA, the CDR3 is TGCAGCGTAGTGACTTCGTCCTATGGCTACACCTTC. Amino acids: CSVVTSSYGYTF.

The chain has TRBV14 and TRBJ1-1; D is unresolved. The CDR3 contains 13 residues. Per the germline V gene, CDR1 is SGHDN and CDR2 is FVKESK. V shed 6 bases and J shed 8 bases, with 16 bases lying between them. The DNA for the CDR3 is TGTGCCAGCAGGAAGAATCCACTCGCCGAAGCTTTCTTT. Amino acid sequence: CASRKNPLAEAFF. Full variable domain (rest looked up from reference TRBV14 and TRBJ1-1): EAGVTQFPSHSVIEKGQTVTLRCDPISGHDNLYWYRRVMGKEIKFLLHFVKESKQDESGMPNNRFLAERTGGTYSTLKVQPAELEDSGVYFCASRKNPLAEAFFGQGTRLTVV.

The chain carries TRBV30 and TRBJ1-2; D call uncertain. There are 16 residues in the CDR3. Trimming left V 1 base short and J 4 bases short, with 19 bases between. CDR1 is GTSNPN and CDR2 is SVGIG in the germline V gene (reference sequence). Here the CDR3 DNA reads TGTGCCTGGAGTGGACCCCAAGAGGGCGGCCTCTATGGCTACACCTTC. Protein: CAWSGPQEGGLYGYTF.

CDR3 coding DNA: TGTGCCAGCAGCCGGGACAGGCCATACACAGATACGCAGTATTTT. Protein product: CASSRDRPYTDTQYF. The chain carries TRBV6-1 and TRBJ2-3, with TRBD1 identical over 8 bases. The junction had 7 bases not matched to a gene; V was cut back by 6 bases and J by 2 bases. Per the germline V gene, CDR1 is MNHNS and CDR2 is SASEGT. The CDR3 runs 15 residues.

J is TRBJ2-5 and V is TRBV7-3; TRBD2 might be the D (6 bases). Trimming stripped 2 bases from V and 10 bases from J, with 14 bases between. From germline, CDR1 is SGHTA and CDR2 FQGTGA. The length of the CDR3 is 13 residues. CDR3 bases: TGTGCCAGCAGCTTAGTCCCGGCGGGACTCCAGTACTTC. This codes for CASSLVPAGLQYF.

CDR3 amino acids: CASSLPAPTAEQETQYF. CDR3 DNA sequence: TGCGCCAGCAGCTTGCCTGCCCCCACAGCAGAACAAGAGACCCAGTACTTC. The chain combines TRBV5-1 with TRBJ2-5; no definite D call. Trimming cost V 1 base and J 2 bases, with 18 bases left between them. CDR3 length: 17 amino acids. The germline V gene has CDR1 SGHRS and CDR2 YFSETQ.

The chain links TRBV19 to TRBJ1-5; weak D call: TRBD1 (6 bases). Trimming took 7 bases from V and 7 from J, leaving 14 bases between them. The length of the CDR3 is 13 residues. Germline V lookup: CDR1 LNHDA, CDR2 SQIVND (reference sequence). In nucleotides, the CDR3 is TGTGCCAGTACCTACAGGGAGGACCAGCCCCAGCATTTT. Translated: CASTYREDQPQHF.

The chain employs TRBV18 and TRBJ1-2; the match to TRBD1 covers 10 bases. Looked up from germline, CDR1 is KGHSH and CDR2 is LQKENI. This CDR3 is built from 14 residues. V trimming: 4 bases; J trimming: 9 bases; junction bases outside the gene matches: 8. The CDR3 sequence: CASSLLDRGASYTF. Here the CDR3 DNA reads TGTGCCAGCTCACTACTGGACAGGGGGGCTAGCTACACCTTC. The entire variable domain, with the rest obtained from reference TRBV18 and TRBJ1-2, is as follows: NAGVMQNPRHLVRRRGQEARLRCSPMKGHSHVYWYRQLPEEGLKFMVYLQKENIIDESGMPKERFSAEFPKEGPSILRIQQVVRGDSAAYFCASSLLDRGASYTFGSGTRLTVV.

The chain employs TRBV5-4 and TRBJ2-3; TRBD2 agrees at 13 bases. The ends lost 4 bases at V and 2 bases at J; junction bases unmatched: 4. This CDR3 is 16 amino acids long. Germline-derived CDR1 and CDR2 are SGHNT and YYREEE (reference sequence). The CDR3 spells CASSNGLAGVTDTQYF. Here the CDR3 DNA reads TGTGCCAGCAGCAACGGACTAGCGGGAGTCACAGATACGCAGTATTTT.

Comments on this clone: Other DNA sequences from this sample encode an identical CDR3 as well. V is TRBV18 and J is TRBJ2-6; D remains unclear. The CDR3 sequence is 15 residues long. V was shortened by 1 base and J by 1 base, with 5 bases between the two germline ends. CDR1 is KGHSH, CDR2 LQKENI, per germline. CDR3 in amino acids: CASSPQGSGANVLTF. For the CDR3, the DNA is TGTGCCAGCTCACCACAGGGTTCTGGGGCCAACGTCCTGACTTTC. Full variable domain (rest looked up from reference TRBV18 and TRBJ2-6): NAGVMQNPRHLVRRRGQEARLRCSPMKGHSHVYWYRQLPEEGLKFMVYLQKENIIDESGMPKERFSAEFPKEGPSILRIQQVVRGDSAAYFCASSPQGSGANVLTFGAGSRLTVL.

Points on this clone: Germline is not matched at one junction end, which may reflect a read error. Other DNA sequences in the same sample also yield this CDR3. The rearrangement links TRBV2 to TRBJ2-2; tentatively, D is TRBD1 (8 bases). The CDR3 spans 15 residues. The germline gives CDR1 SNHLY, CDR2 FYNNEI. CDR3 sequence: CASTGQGGSTGELFF. CDR3 DNA: TGTGCCAGCACAGGACAGGGAGGGAGCACCGGAGAGCTGTTTTTT.

In its sample, this clone was seen once. The V and J genes are TRBV28 and TRBJ2-7, with 7 positions matching TRBD1. Germline values: CDR1 MDHEN, CDR2 SYDVKM. The CDR3 has 14 amino acids. V lost 4 bases, J lost 3 bases, and 6 bases stayed unmatched. CDR3 residues: CASSSPGQLYEQYF. Here the CDR3 DNA reads TGTGCCAGCAGTTCGCCGGGACAGCTCTACGAGCAGTACTTC.

The chain carries TRBV5-8 and TRBJ1-5; 7 nucleotides match TRBD1. The CDR3 is made up of 14 amino acids. The germline CDR1 and CDR2 sequences are SGHTS and YDEGEE. With 5 bases clipped from V and 2 bases from J, the junction kept 4 bases outside the gene matches. CDR3 protein: CASRDRWRNQPQHF. CDR3 DNA sequence: TGTGCCAGCAGGGACAGGTGGCGCAATCAGCCCCAGCATTTT.

V is TRBV25-1 and J is TRBJ2-1, with 12 bases identical to TRBD2. The junction had 5 bases not matched to a gene; V was cut back by 3 bases and J by 2 bases. In germline, CDR1 is MGHDK, CDR2 SYGVNS. The CDR3 has 17 amino acids. CDR3 loop: CASSDPRLAGAYNEQFF. The DNA for the CDR3 is TGTGCCAGCAGTGACCCCCGACTAGCGGGGGCCTACAATGAGCAGTTCTTC.

The chain is built from TRBV5-1 and TRBJ1-2; TRBD1 agrees at 7 bases. The CDR3 covers 15 residues. With V trimmed by 0 bases and J by 2 bases, 4 bases remained unmatched. Germline V gene data show CDR1 as SGHRS and CDR2 as YFSETQ. The CDR3 sequence is CASSLGTGKNYGYTF. CDR3 DNA: TGCGCCAGCAGCTTGGGGACAGGCAAGAACTATGGCTACACCTTC.

The chain has TRBV27 and TRBJ2-1; 8 bases agree with TRBD1. Per the germline V gene, CDR1 is MNHEY and CDR2 is SMNVEV (reference sequence). CDR3 length: 15 residues. J gave up 6 bases and V 6 bases, and 10 bases lay outside the gene matches. The CDR3 sequence is CASSLRGQGGNEQFF. The CDR3 nucleotides read TGTGCCAGCAGCCTCAGAGGACAGGGAGGCAATGAGCAGTTCTTC.

V gene TRBV4-3 combines with J gene TRBJ2-7, with D possibly called TRBD1 or TRBD2 (6 bases each). Germline values: CDR1 LGHNA, CDR2 YSLEER. The CDR3 is 14 amino acids. Trimming pared 0 bases from V and 12 bases from J, leaving 18 bases between. The CDR3 reads CASSQDWRGTAPYF. CDR3 bases: TGCGCCAGCAGCCAAGATTGGAGGGGGACTGCTCCGTACTTC.

The gene calls are TRBV5-1 and TRBJ2-1; unclear D gene. CDR1 and CDR2 from the germline V gene are SGHRS and YFSETQ. With 7 bases removed from V and 3 bases from J, the gap between germline ends came to 5 bases. The CDR3 totals 11 residues. In DNA form, the CDR3 reads TGCGCCAGCGCGTTCTACAATGAGCAGTTCTTC. It is translated as CASAFYNEQFF.

The V gene is TRBV18, the J gene TRBJ1-5; 11 bases match TRBD1. The V segment lost 2 bases and the J segment 5 bases; nucleotides outside the gene matches: 11. CDR1 KGHSH and CDR2 LQKENI come from the germline V gene. The CDR3 totals 18 residues. The CDR3 DNA is TGTGCCAGCTCACCATGGGGGGACAGGGGGAGAGGCGATCAGCCCCAGCATTTT. Translated, it gives CASSPWGDRGRGDQPQHF. Together with reference TRBV18 and TRBJ1-5, the CDR3 gives the full variable domain: NAGVMQNPRHLVRRRGQEARLRCSPMKGHSHVYWYRQLPEEGLKFMVYLQKENIIDESGMPKERFSAEFPKEGPSILRIQQVVRGDSAAYFCASSPWGDRGRGDQPQHFGDGTRLSIL.

The CDR3 protein is CASRIDWEYEQYF. CDR3 sequence (DNA): TGTGCCAGCAGAATCGATTGGGAATACGAGCAGTACTTC. This chain connects TRBV28 to TRBJ2-7; D is uncertain. Germline V gives CDR1 MDHEN, CDR2 SYDVKM. V was cut by 6 bases and J by 4 bases, with 13 bases left in between. This CDR3 contains 13 residues. The full variable domain, completed using reference TRBV28 and TRBJ2-7, is DVKVTQSSRYLVKRTGEKVFLECVQDMDHENMFWYRQDPGLGLRLIYFSYDVKMKEKGDIPEGYSVSREKKERFSLILESASTNQTSMYLCASRIDWEYEQYFGPGTRLTVT.

J is TRBJ2-2 and V is TRBV5-1; D not certain. CDR1 and CDR2 from the germline V gene are SGHRS and YFSETQ. CDR3 length: 19 amino acids. V dropped 4 bases and J dropped 1 base, with 23 bases sitting between them. CDR3 nucleotides: TGCGCCAGCAGCCGATCCCCAACCCTCCAGACGGGGAACACCGGGGAGCTGTTTTTT. It specifies CASSRSPTLQTGNTGELFF.

As concerns this clone: In the same sample, other DNA sequences code for this CDR3. The chain combines TRBV5-1 with TRBJ2-3; the D is unclear. This CDR3 comprises 14 residues. Trimming removed 0 bases at V and 4 bases at J, with 9 bases between. CDR1 is SGHRS, CDR2 YFSETQ, per germline. The CDR3 loop reads CASSLGQASDTQYF. The CDR3 DNA follows: TGCGCCAGCAGCTTGGGGCAGGCGTCAGATACGCAGTATTTT.

This clone has only one observation. This chain uses TRBV4-2 with TRBJ1-4; D is undetermined. The V end lost 0 bases, the J end lost 8 bases, and 13 bases lay between the germline ends. CDR3 length: 15 residues. CDR1 is LGHNA, CDR2 YNFKEQ, per germline. CDR3 in amino acids: CASSQDHSQGEKLFF. CDR3 coding DNA: TGTGCCAGCAGCCAAGACCATTCCCAAGGGGAAAAACTGTTTTTT.

V is TRBV5-4 and J is TRBJ1-4; possibly TRBD1 for D (6 bases). The CDR3 has 14 residues. V dropped 3 bases and J dropped 8 bases, with 14 bases sitting between them. The germline gives CDR1 SGHNT, CDR2 YYREEE (reference sequence). In nucleotides, the CDR3 is TGTGCCAGCAGCTCAGACAGGAGTGGGGAAAAACTGTTTTTT. It specifies CASSSDRSGEKLFF.

This chain uses TRBV2 with TRBJ2-1, with D perhaps TRBD1 (5 bases). Trimming removed 11 bases at V and 4 bases at J, with 15 bases between. Per germline, CDR1 SNHLY and CDR2 FYNNEI. The CDR3 spans 13 residues. The CDR3 nucleotides are TGTGCCGGCGACAGTGAAAGGTACAATGAGCAGTTCTTC. This encodes CAGDSERYNEQFF.

J is TRBJ2-7 and V is TRBV6-5; 15 bases are a match to TRBD2. Germline values: CDR1 MNHEY, CDR2 SVGAGI. CDR3 length: 14 residues. Trimming took 5 bases from V and 6 from J; bases not matched to a gene: 2. DNA for the CDR3: TGTGCCAGCAGTCCGGGACTAGCGGGAGGCGAGCAGTACTTC. Protein sequence: CASSPGLAGGEQYF.

V usage is TRBV18 and J usage is TRBJ2-2; D gene unclear. Per germline, CDR1 KGHSH and CDR2 LQKENI. Between the trimmed V and J ends, which lost 1 base and 3 bases, there was a span of 9 bases. The CDR3 runs 15 residues. This chain's CDR3 is CASSPLSVDTGELFF. The CDR3 nucleotides are TGTGCCAGCTCACCACTGTCGGTTGACACCGGGGAGCTGTTTTTT. The full variable domain, in which reference TRBV18 and TRBJ2-2 provide the parts outside the CDR3, is NAGVMQNPRHLVRRRGQEARLRCSPMKGHSHVYWYRQLPEEGLKFMVYLQKENIIDESGMPKERFSAEFPKEGPSILRIQQVVRGDSAAYFCASSPLSVDTGELFFGEGSRLTVL.

The chain links TRBV28 to TRBJ1-1; D might be TRBD1 (6 bases). V shed 6 bases and J shed 7 bases, with 12 bases lying between them. Germline assignment: CDR1 MDHEN and CDR2 SYDVKM. This CDR3 contains 12 residues. The CDR3 region is CASSLGQLEAFF. CDR3 nucleotides: TGTGCCAGCAGCCTCGGACAGCTTGAAGCTTTCTTT.

The V gene is TRBV5-1, the J gene TRBJ1-1; TRBD1 might be the D (6 bases). Germline CDR1 and CDR2: SGHRS and YFSETQ. Trimming cost V 5 bases and J 2 bases, with 13 bases left between them. There are 14 residues in the CDR3. As DNA, the CDR3 is TGCGCCAGCAGATTTTACAGGGATAACACTGAAGCTTTCTTT. As protein: CASRFYRDNTEAFF.

The V gene is TRBV7-9, the J gene TRBJ1-4; D remains unclear. V was cut by 0 bases and J by 8 bases, with 10 bases left in between. Germline values: CDR1 SEHNR, CDR2 FQNEAQ (reference sequence). The CDR3 consists of 14 residues. The CDR3 DNA follows: TGTGCCAGCAGCTTAGCGGCTGGTGGGGAAAAACTGTTTTTT. This codes for CASSLAAGGEKLFF.